The clone carrying this T cell receptor (beta chain) was counted between two and nine times. Its antigen remains unidentified. This sample is part of a study of T-cell memory formation after mild COVID-19. Study-wide background: Clusters were largely donor specific.

TCRdb processed the 5' RACE reads anew with MiXCR; each CDR3 protein has one entry. The sample includes more than 200,000 distinct CDR3 sequences, around 17% of them seen just once. The CDR3 has 17 amino acids. The germline CDR1 and CDR2 sequences are SGHTA and FQGNSA. The ends lost 2 bases at V and 0 bases at J; junction bases unmatched: 3. The study, taken as a whole, reports: From day 15 to 85, contracting clones were balanced between CD4 and CD8, whereas later expanders leaned toward CD4+.

V usage is TRBV7-2 and J usage is TRBJ2-3; 12 bases align to TRBD1. The clonotype was recovered from a man between 18 and 35 years old who had mild COVID-19 (a few samples of this study predate the infection). Cell type and time point are not known. The sample comprised PBMCs or a T cell subset sorted from them (not recorded which). Here the CDR3 DNA reads TGTGCCAGCAGCTTATGGGACAGGGGGCAAAGCACAGATACGCAGTATTTT. Its protein is CASSLWDRGQSTDTQYF.